This T cell receptor (beta chain) originates from a study of regulatory T cells in long-lasting Graves disease. V lost 7 bases and J lost 0, with 14 bases in between. The CDR3 extends over 15 amino acids. Regarding time point: persistent/refractory GD, antithyroid drugs over 5 years with positive TRAb. RNA isolated from PBMCs was used to make the TCR library. Of note for this clonotype: Its target is not known.

Arm-PCR of CDR3 regions and iRepertoire HTBI primers were used to build TCR beta libraries. TCRdb independently ran MiXCR on the multiplex PCR reads; one entry per CDR3 protein. Of 420,000 or so distinct CDR3 sequences detected, around 20% appear once; the ten largest clones hold around 24%. Study-level findings and limits: It was peripheral blood alone, not thyroid tissue, that was studied. Persistent disease preferred TRBV28, TRBJ1-2 and TRBJ2-5.

The receptor comes from a female donor with Graves disease. This sequence joins TRBV12-3 or TRBV12-4 and TRBJ2-3; D might be TRBD2 (5 bases). The sample here was peripheral blood mononuclear cells (PBMCs), taken when the disease was refractory, from a patient treated with antithyroid drugs. Here the CDR3 DNA reads TGTGCCAGCATCAAAGGTGCGGGTAGCACAGATACGCAGTATTTT. Protein product: CASIKGAGSTDTQYF.